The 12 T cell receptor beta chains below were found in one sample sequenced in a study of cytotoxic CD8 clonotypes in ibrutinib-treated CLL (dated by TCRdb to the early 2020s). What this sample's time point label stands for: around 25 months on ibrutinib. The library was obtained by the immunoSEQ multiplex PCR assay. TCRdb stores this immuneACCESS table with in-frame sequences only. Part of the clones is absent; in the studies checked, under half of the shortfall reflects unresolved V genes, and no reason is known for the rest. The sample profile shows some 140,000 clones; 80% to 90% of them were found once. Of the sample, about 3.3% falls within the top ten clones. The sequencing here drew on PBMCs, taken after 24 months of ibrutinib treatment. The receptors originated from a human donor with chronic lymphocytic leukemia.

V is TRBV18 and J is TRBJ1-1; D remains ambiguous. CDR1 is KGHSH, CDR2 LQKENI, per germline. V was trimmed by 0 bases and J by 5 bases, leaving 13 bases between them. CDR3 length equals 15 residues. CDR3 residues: CASSPPEMYITEAFF. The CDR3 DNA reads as TGTGCCAGCTCACCACCGGAGATGTACATAACTGAAGCTTTCTTT. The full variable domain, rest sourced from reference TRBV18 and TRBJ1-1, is NAGVMQNPRHLVRRRGQEARLRCSPMKGHSHVYWYRQLPEEGLKFMVYLQKENIIDESGMPKERFSAEFPKEGPSILRIQQVVRGDSAAYFCASSPPEMYITEAFFGQGTRLTVV.

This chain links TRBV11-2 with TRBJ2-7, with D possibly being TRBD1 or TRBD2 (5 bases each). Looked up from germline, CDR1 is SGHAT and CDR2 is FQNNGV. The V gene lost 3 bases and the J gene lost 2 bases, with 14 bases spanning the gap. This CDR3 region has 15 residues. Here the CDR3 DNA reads TGTGCCAGCAGCTTCTCCGGGACGCCTGCCTACGAGCAGTACTTC. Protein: CASSFSGTPAYEQYF.

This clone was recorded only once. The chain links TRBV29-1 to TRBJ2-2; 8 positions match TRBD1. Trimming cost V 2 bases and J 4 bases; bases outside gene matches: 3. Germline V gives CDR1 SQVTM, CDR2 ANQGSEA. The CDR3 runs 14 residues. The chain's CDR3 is CSVEQGAGTGELFF. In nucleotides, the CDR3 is TGCAGCGTTGAACAGGGGGCAGGCACCGGGGAGCTGTTTTTT.

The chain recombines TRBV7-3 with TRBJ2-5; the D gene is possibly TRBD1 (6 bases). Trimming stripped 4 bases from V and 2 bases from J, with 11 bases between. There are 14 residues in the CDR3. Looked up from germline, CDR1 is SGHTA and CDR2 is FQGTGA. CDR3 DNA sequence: TGTGCCAGCAGCTCCGGGACAAGTCAAGAGACCCAGTACTTC. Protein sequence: CASSSGTSQETQYF.

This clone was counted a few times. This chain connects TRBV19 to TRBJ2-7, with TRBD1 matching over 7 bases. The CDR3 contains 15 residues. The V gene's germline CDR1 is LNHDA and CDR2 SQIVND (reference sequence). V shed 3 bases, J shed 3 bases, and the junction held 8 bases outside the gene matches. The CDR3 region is CASSIPGQRYYEQYF. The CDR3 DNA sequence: TGTGCCAGTAGTATCCCGGGACAGAGATACTACGAGCAGTACTTC.

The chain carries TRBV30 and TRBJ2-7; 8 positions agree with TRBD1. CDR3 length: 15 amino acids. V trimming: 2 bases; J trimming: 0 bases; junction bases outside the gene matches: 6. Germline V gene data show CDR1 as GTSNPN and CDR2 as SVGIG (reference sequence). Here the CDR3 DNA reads TGTGCCTGGAGTCCCCGGACAGGGAGCTCCTACGAGCAGTACTTC. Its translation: CAWSPRTGSSYEQYF.

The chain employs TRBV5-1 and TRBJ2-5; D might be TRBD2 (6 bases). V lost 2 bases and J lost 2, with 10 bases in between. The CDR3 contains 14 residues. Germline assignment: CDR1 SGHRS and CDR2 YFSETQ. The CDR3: CASSLPGRQETQYF. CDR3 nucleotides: TGCGCCAGCAGCTTACCAGGGAGGCAAGAGACCCAGTACTTC.

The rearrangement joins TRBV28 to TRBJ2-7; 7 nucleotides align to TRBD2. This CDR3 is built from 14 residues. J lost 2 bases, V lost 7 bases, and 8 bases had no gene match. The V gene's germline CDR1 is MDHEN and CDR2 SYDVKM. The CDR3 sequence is CASISGGQTYEQYF. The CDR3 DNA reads TGTGCCAGCATCTCGGGGGGTCAGACCTACGAGCAGTACTTC.

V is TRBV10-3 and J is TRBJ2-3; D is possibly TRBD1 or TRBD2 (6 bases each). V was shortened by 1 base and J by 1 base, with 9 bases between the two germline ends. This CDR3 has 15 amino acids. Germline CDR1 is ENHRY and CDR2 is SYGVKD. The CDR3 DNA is TGTGCCATCAGTGAGTGGGGGGCTGGCACAGATACGCAGTATTTT. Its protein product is CAISEWGAGTDTQYF.

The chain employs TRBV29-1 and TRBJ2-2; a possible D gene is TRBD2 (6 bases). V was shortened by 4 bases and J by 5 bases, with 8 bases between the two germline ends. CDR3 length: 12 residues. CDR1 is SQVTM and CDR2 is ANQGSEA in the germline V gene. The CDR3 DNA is TGCAGCGTTGGGAGGGGAACCGGGGAGCTGTTTTTT. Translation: CSVGRGTGELFF.

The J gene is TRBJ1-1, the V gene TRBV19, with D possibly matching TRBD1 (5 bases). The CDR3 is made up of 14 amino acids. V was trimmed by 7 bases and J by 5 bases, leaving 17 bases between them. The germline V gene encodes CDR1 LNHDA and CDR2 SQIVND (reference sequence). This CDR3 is CASKNQGGGTEAFF. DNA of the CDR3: TGTGCCAGTAAAAATCAGGGTGGAGGAACTGAAGCTTTCTTT.

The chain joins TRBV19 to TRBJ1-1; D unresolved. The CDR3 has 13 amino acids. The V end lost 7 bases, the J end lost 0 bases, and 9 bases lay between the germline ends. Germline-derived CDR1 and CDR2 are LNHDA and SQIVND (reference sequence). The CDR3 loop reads CASMRVMNTEAFF. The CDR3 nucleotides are TGTGCCAGTATGAGGGTTATGAACACTGAAGCTTTCTTT.